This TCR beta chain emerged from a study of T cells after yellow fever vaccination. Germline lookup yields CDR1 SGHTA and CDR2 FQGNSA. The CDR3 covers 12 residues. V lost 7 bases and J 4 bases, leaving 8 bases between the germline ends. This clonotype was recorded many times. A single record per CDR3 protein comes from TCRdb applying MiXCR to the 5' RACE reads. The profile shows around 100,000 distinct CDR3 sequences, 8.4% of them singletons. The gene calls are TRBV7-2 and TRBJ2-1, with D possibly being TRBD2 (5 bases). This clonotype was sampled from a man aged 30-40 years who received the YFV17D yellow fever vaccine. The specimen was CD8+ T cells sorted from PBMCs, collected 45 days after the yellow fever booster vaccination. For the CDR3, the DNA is TGTGCCAGCAAACTAGGTTACAATGAGCAGTTCTTC. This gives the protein CASKLGYNEQFF.